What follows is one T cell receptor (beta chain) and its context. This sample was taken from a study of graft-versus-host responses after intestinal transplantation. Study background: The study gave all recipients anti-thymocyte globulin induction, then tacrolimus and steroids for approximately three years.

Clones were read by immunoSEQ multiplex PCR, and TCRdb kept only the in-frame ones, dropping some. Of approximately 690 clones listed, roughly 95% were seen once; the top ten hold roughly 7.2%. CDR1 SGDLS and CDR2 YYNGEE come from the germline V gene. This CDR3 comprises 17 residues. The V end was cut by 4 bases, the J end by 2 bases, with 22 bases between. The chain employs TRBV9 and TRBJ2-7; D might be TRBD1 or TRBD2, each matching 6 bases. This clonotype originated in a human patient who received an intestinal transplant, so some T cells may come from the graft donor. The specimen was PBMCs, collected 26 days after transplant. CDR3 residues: CASSSGRGGPFTYEQYF. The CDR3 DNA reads TGTGCCAGCAGCTCGGGGAGAGGGGGGCCTTTTACCTACGAGCAGTACTTC.